This T cell receptor (beta chain) was recorded in a study of cytomegalovirus exposure and HLA in healthy donors. Some clones are missing from TCRdb's copy, which holds only in-frame ones; the method was immunoSEQ multiplex PCR. The sample has roughly 110,000 clones; 88% are singletons. Germline values: CDR1 SGHNT, CDR2 YYREEE (reference sequence). There are 15 residues in the CDR3. Trimming left V 3 bases short and J 5 bases short, with 17 bases between. The rearrangement links TRBV5-4 to TRBJ1-2; no clear D gene. The sequence was collected from a woman under 30 in good health and CMV-seropositive. Sequencing input: PBMCs. CDR3 in DNA: TGTGCCAGCAGCTGGGATCCAGTGGACTCTTATGGCTACACCTTC. Amino acid sequence: CASSWDPVDSYGYTF.